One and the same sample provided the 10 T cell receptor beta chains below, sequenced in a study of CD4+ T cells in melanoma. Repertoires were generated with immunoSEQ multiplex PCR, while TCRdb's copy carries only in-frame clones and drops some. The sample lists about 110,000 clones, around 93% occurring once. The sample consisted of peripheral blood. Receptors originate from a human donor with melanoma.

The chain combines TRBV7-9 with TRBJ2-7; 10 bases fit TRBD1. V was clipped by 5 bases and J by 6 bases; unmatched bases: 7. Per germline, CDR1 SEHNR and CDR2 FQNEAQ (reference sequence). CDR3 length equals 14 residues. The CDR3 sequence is CASSLTGGFREQYF. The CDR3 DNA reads TGTGCCAGCAGCCTGACAGGGGGCTTCCGCGAGCAGTACTTC. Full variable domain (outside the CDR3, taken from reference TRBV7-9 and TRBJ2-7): DTGVSQNPRHKITKRGQNVTFRCDPISEHNRLYWYRQTLGQGPEFLTYFQNEAQLEKSRLLSDRFSAERPKGSFSTLEIQRTEQGDSAMYLCASSLTGGFREQYFGPGTRLTVT.

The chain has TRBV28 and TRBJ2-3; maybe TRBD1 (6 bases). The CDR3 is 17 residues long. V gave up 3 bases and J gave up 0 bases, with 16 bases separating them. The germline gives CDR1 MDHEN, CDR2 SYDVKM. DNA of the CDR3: TGTGCCAGCAGTTTTGACCCACAGGGTGGGAGCACAGATACGCAGTATTTT. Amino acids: CASSFDPQGGSTDTQYF. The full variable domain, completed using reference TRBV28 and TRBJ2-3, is DVKVTQSSRYLVKRTGEKVFLECVQDMDHENMFWYRQDPGLGLRLIYFSYDVKMKEKGDIPEGYSVSREKKERFSLILESASTNQTSMYLCASSFDPQGGSTDTQYFGPGTRLTVL.

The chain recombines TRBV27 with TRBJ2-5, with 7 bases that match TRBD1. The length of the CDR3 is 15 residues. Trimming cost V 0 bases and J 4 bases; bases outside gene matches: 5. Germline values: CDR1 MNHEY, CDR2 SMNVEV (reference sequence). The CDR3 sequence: CASSLSQGSRETQYF. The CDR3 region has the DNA TGTGCCAGCAGTTTATCACAGGGGTCCCGAGAGACCCAGTACTTC.

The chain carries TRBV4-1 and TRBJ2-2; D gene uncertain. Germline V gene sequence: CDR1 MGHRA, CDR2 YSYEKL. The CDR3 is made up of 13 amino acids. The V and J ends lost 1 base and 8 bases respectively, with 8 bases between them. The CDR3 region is CASSQVSEGELFF. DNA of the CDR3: TGCGCCAGCAGCCAAGTATCCGAGGGGGAGCTGTTTTTT.

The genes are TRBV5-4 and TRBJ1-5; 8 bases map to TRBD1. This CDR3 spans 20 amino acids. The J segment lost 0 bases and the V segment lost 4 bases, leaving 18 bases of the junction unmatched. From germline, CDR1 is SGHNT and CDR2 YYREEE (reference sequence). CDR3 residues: CASSPGGISPKLRSNQPQHF. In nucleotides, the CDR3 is TGTGCCAGCAGCCCAGGGGGCATTTCTCCCAAGCTACGTAGCAATCAGCCCCAGCATTTT.

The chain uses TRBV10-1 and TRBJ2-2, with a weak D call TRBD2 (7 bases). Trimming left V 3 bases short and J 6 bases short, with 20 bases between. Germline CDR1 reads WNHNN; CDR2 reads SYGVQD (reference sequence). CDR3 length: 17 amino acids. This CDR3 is CASSEDGGRGLAGELFF. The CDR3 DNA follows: TGCGCCAGCAGTGAAGACGGGGGGCGAGGATTGGCCGGGGAGCTGTTTTTT.

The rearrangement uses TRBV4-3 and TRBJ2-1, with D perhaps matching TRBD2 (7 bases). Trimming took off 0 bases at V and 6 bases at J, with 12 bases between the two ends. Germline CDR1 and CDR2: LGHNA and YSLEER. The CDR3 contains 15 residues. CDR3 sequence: CASSQDRRGGNEQFF. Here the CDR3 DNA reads TGCGCCAGCAGCCAAGATCGGAGGGGGGGCAATGAGCAGTTCTTC.

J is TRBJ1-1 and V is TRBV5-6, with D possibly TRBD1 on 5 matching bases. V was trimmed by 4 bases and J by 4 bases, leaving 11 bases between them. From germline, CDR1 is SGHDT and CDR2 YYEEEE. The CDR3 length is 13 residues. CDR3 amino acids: CASSGAAGTEAFF. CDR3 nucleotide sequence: TGTGCCAGCAGCGGGGCAGCGGGCACTGAAGCTTTCTTT. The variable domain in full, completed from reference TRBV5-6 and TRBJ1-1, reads DAGVTQSPTHLIKTRGQQVTLRCSPKSGHDTVSWYQQALGQGPQFIFQYYEEEERQRGNFPDRFSGHQFPNYSSELNVNALLLGDSALYLCASSGAAGTEAFFGQGTRLTVV.

DNA for the CDR3: TGCGCCAGCAGCCAAGACCCCGGGACCGGTCAAGAGACCCAGTACTTC. Translating it yields CASSQDPGTGQETQYF. The chain uses TRBV4-1 and TRBJ2-5; D could derive from TRBD1 or TRBD2 (5 bases each). The germline V and J ends were trimmed by 0 bases and 2 bases, with 13 bases remaining between them. The CDR3 contains 16 residues. CDR1 and CDR2 (germline): MGHRA, YSYEKL.

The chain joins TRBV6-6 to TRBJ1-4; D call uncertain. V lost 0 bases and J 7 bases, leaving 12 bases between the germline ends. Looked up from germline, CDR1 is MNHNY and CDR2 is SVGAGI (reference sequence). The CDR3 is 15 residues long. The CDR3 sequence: CASSYSKGYREKLFF. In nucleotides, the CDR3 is TGTGCCAGCAGTTACTCGAAAGGGTATCGTGAAAAACTGTTTTTT.